This TCR beta chain derives from a study of cytomegalovirus exposure and HLA in healthy donors (TCRdb year 2017). Regarding the study in general: According to an earlier analysis of 587 of the donors, some 180 million T cells yielded over 100 million unique TCR beta sequences and about 280 Gb of sequence data. An early release covering roughly 600 HLA-typed donors comprised approximately 290 gigabases of sequencing data and 85 million or so unique TCR sequences. Of the approximately 400 genotyped donors, 80% to 90% were placed in the genetic ancestry cluster associated with self-reported Caucasian donors. The study was designed to test whether signatures of past pathogen exposure could be identified by cataloging public T cell receptors. The study profiled the T cell repertoires of about 640 subjects by immunosequencing and related them to cytomegalovirus serostatus. Along with the roughly 670-subject first cohort, a separate validation cohort of around 120 different subjects was used. High-throughput TCR immunosequencing, statistical association of individual TCRs with disease status, and machine learning were combined to predict cytomegalovirus infection status. In a later analysis, previously published TCR beta repertoires from 600 to 850 donors were re-analyzed and high-resolution HLA genotyping was added so that TCR occurrence patterns could be studied. Rather than using new phenotypic data, the later analysis identified candidate immune exposures from TCR beta sequences and from how often those sequences occurred across donors. An earlier analysis of several hundred of the donors applied high-throughput TCR beta sequencing to assess whether each TCR beta V gene segment acted as functional or pseudogenic. Alongside the repertoire data, information on donor age, sex, ethnicity and CMV serostatus was compiled. A later genetic analysis took genome-wide SNP genotypes for about three fifths of the roughly 700 donors and used that subset as a discovery cohort. All discovery cohort repertoires had been generated on a single sequencing platform. Both class I and class II loci were covered by HLA typing, at four-digit resolution. Typing coverage varied by locus: about 629-640 donors for A, B, C, DRB1 and DQB1; more than 500 for DQA1; about 600 for DPA1; roughly 450 for DPB1. Roughly five DR-DQ haplotypes were handled as single units for association and clustering because linkage in the cohort was strong. Among about 410 genotyped donors of the cohort, an average of approximately 200,000 unique TCR beta nucleotide sequences was sequenced per donor, of which roughly 17% were non-productive. General conclusions and limits of the study: A further reported finding was that TCR beta sequences accurately predicted the HLA-A and HLA-B alleles for most subjects in the first cohort. Linkage disequilibrium might explain the correlated functional status among segregating V segments, but an unknown experimental factor could not be excluded. A later analysis found that HLA-associated TCR beta chains were more clonally expanded and had lower generation probabilities than equally common non-associated chains. This cohort had only TCR beta chains sequenced, and the lack of alpha or paired-chain data limited which features could be detected. The sequencing pipeline was judged likely to have produced a cluster of highly shared sequence variants as a technical artifact. Immune exposure information for the cohort was limited to CMV serostatus. In a later analysis, 16,951 TCR beta sequences were associated with specific HLA alleles at a false discovery rate of 0.05. When HLA alleles, especially DR and DQ, strongly co-occurred, attributing TCR associations to individual alleles was difficult. In a later analysis, the rate of TCR association differed among HLA loci, with DRB1 alleles having the most associated TCRs and HLA-C alleles having the fewest. Most TCR sequences were seen in very few donors, while some public TCRs were found in many individuals. A later analysis reported that several top co-occurrence clusters appeared linked to parvovirus B19, influenza, CMV and Epstein-Barr virus. The authors suggested that the approach could potentially be extended to other disease states and immunological phenotypes. Most CMV-associated TCR beta chains appeared to be HLA-restricted in a later analysis, and the HLA associations seemed to be driven largely by CMV exposure. A later genetic analysis associated a missense DCLRE1C variant with V-gene and J-gene trimming of TCR beta chains, and an independent cohort replicated the association. According to a later genetic analysis, donors in an Asian-associated ancestry cluster had fewer N-insertions in productive TCRs than the roughly 660-donor mean. Cytomegalovirus status was reported to be diagnosed by the classifier with high specificity and sensitivity in both the original and validation cohorts. In vitro tests confirmed that a few of the cytomegalovirus-associated TCR beta chains recognize cytomegalovirus antigens. Sequencing depth was assumed to be roughly uniform across donors in the presence/absence analyses, though that assumption may not hold. In an earlier analysis of under 600 of the donors, most TCR beta V segments were observed in productive rearrangements about 90% or about 30% of the time, broadly matching IMGT annotations. The study gave a list of 150 to 200 TCR beta chains associated with cytomegalovirus. Because some donors lacked HLA typing at each locus, the association tests relied only on the typed subset. The 87-base-pair reads could not distinguish some IMGT-functional V segments, including TRBV6-2 and TRBV6-3, so those segments were excluded. Because counts were too low, some 17 rarely observed V segments, including chromosome 9 orphons, were left out of the earlier analysis of 587 of the donors.

Library preparation employed the immunoSEQ multiplex PCR assay. For the multiplex PCR, a mixture combining 60 forward primers for TCR Vbeta segments and 13 reverse primers for TCR Jbeta segments was used. A multiplex PCR assay on genomic DNA amplified the CDR3 region of rearranged TCR beta genes. The Illumina HiSeq System was used to sequence the amplified TCR beta libraries as 87-base-pair reads. As for the authors' bioinformatics: In a later analysis, tens of millions of unique TCR beta chains were counted across the approximately 620 repertoires, and around 11 million of these chains were shared by at least two donors. Raw reads were error-corrected and collapsed into unique sequences by a nearest-neighbor algorithm in which closely related sequences were merged to remove PCR and sequencing errors. To assign V, D and J gene segments, CDR3 sequences were aligned to IMGT reference sequences. For a sequence to be retained, a match of at least six nucleotides was required to both a V gene segment and a J gene segment. A rearrangement counted as productive if the CDR3 had no stop codons and remained in frame with V and J, and every other rearrangement counted as non-productive. CDR3 was defined by IMGT convention, running from the second conserved V-encoded cysteine to the conserved J-encoded phenylalanine. In an earlier analysis of 550 to 650 of the donors, sequences lacking an unambiguous match to a single V gene segment were excluded. An earlier analysis of almost 600 of the donors classified V segments as functional when productive rearrangements were above 56.7% and as segregating when the standard deviation between donors was above 5%. A statistical classification framework was developed to diagnose cytomegalovirus status using the catalog of TCR beta chain sequences. In a later analysis, TCR nucleotide sequences were compared against IMGT/GENE-DB human TR gene sequences so that V and J genes could be assigned. A later analysis assigned CDR3 sequences and most-parsimonious VDJ recombination scenarios with the TCRdist pipeline. In a later analysis, each TCR beta chain was defined by its CDR3 amino acid sequence together with its V-gene family, and reads without a unique V-gene family were excluded. As a way to deal with suspected cross-contamination and a sequencing artifact, a later analysis dropped 500 to 700 nucleotide sequences that were highly shared and had low generation probability. In a later analysis, a clonal expansion index for each public chain was calculated from normalized within-repertoire ranks of inferred template counts. Generation probabilities in a later analysis came from a VDJ recombination model fitted to out-of-frame rearrangements, and those results were checked against IGoR. Hypergeometric tests were used in a later analysis to score TCR-TCR, TCR-HLA and TCR-CMV co-occurrence, with a repertoire-size bias correction applied to the TCR pairs. In a later analysis, false discovery rates were estimated by permuting HLA or CMV assignments 20 times. In a later analysis, co-occurring TCRs were grouped with DBSCAN, and TCRdist sequence similarity was added when clustering was performed within HLA-allele-positive subsets. Repertoires with fewer than 30,000 or more than 120,000 public chains were left out of co-occurrence clustering, as were five repertoires with anomalous nucleotide sharing. TCRdb took this table from immuneACCESS and kept in-frame rearrangements with V and J called. Such tables lack part of the clones; where checked against another copy, unresolved V genes explain under half of the gap, and the rest is unexplained. D and trimming come from the DNA, and the V and J calls and clone size come from that table. In this sample the table shows 220,000 or so clones, more than 60% of which occur a single time. The ten largest make up under 2% of the sample.

This clone was counted between two and nine times. Its recognized antigen is unknown. The record has no base qualities; no much larger clone is one base away. In total, 666 healthy bone marrow donors made up the cohort. Cohort members were all nominally healthy when sampled, although unrecorded immune exposures were likely present. The donor tested CMV seronegative, placing the donor among the approximately 360 seronegative members of the cohort. A peripheral blood sample was collected from each donor, and TCR beta sequencing was performed on peripheral blood mononuclear cells. Genomic DNA extraction from the blood cell samples was performed with the Qiagen DNeasy Blood Extraction Kit. CDR1 and CDR2 were assigned from the germline V gene as MGHRA and YSYEKL. The CDR3 starts with the cysteine, ends with the phenylalanine, and has 13 residues. The CDR3 DNA has 39 bases and is translated from base 1.

The sequence joins TRBV4-1 to TRBJ2-5; the D gene cannot be named for sure. The DNA end is more similar to TRBJ2-7, so the J call may be wrong. This sequence originates from a woman aged 30 to 39 in good health and CMV-seronegative. Sequenced: PBMCs. The DNA sequence reads TGCGCCAGCAGCCATAAGTTGAACTACGAGCAGTACTTC. This is translated as CASSHKLNYEQYF.